The 25 T cell receptor beta chains in this list originate from one sample, sequenced in a study of regulatory T cells in long-lasting Graves disease (TCRdb year 2021). Explained via the paper, the time point label denotes: persistent/refractory GD, antithyroid drugs over 5 years with positive TRAb. RNA was extracted from PBMCs in TRIzol for both TCR sequencing and RNA sequencing. Library preparation used multiplex PCR. Sequencing was carried out with an Illumina HiSeq 4000. iRepertoire HTBI primers and Arm-PCR amplification of CDR3 regions were used to construct TCR beta libraries. TCRdb reprocessing: public reads trimmed at Q25 with fastp, clones called with MiXCR, in-frame beta chains kept. Rows matching on CDR3 protein sequence are summarized as one entry with the most common DNA and genes. The sample contains 400,000 to 450,000 distinct CDR3 sequences, less than 25% of them found a single time. The ten top clones hold approximately 26% of the sample.

The starting material was peripheral blood mononuclear cells (PBMCs), obtained when the disease was refractory, from a patient treated with antithyroid drugs. These receptors all come from a female donor with Graves disease.

This clonotype was counted ten times or more. The chain joins TRBV11-2 to TRBJ1-3, with D hard to call. V lost 0 bases and J lost 0, with 9 bases in between. Looked up from germline, CDR1 is SGHAT and CDR2 is FQNNGV. The CDR3 length is 16 residues. The CDR3, as DNA: TGTGCCAGCAGCTTAGAGAGAACCGGCTCTGGAAACACCATATATTTT. Translating gives CASSLERTGSGNTIYF.

This clonotype appeared a few times. V gene TRBV9 combines with J gene TRBJ1-2, with TRBD1 matching over 9 bases. This CDR3 region has 15 residues. In germline, CDR1 is SGDLS, CDR2 YYNGEE. With V trimmed by 1 base and J by 2 bases, 3 bases remained unmatched. The CDR3 DNA is TGTGCCAGCAGCGTAAGCGGGACAGGGAACTATGGCTACACCTTC. Protein product: CASSVSGTGNYGYTF. The variable domain in full, with the rest retrieved from reference TRBV9 and TRBJ1-2, is DSGVTQTPKHLITATGQRVTLRCSPRSGDLSVYWYQQSLDQGLQFLIQYYNGEERAKGNILERFSAQQFPDLHSELNLSSLELGDSALYFCASSVSGTGNYGYTFGSGTRLTVV.

Ten or more counts support this clonotype. This chain joins TRBV5-1 and TRBJ2-7, with 8 nucleotides matching TRBD2. The trim removed 3 bases at V and 4 bases at J, leaving 9 bases unmatched. The CDR3 has 15 residues. Germline assignment: CDR1 SGHRS and CDR2 YFSETQ. The CDR3 DNA reads TGCGCCAGCAGCTCAGGACTAGCATGGGGATACGAGCAGTACTTC. It yields the protein CASSSGLAWGYEQYF.

This clonotype turned up a few times. In nucleotides, the CDR3 is TGCAGTGCTCCGCGAGGGGAGGGAAGCTGGGATGAGCAGTTCTTC. It yields the protein CSAPRGEGSWDEQFF. V usage is TRBV20-1 and J usage is TRBJ2-1, with 7 bases aligning to TRBD2. V was pared by 5 bases and J by 8 bases, with 15 bases of the junction left unmatched. The CDR3 has 15 amino acids. Per the germline V gene, CDR1 is DFQATT and CDR2 is SNEGSKA (reference sequence).

The chain combines TRBV5-6 with TRBJ2-7; 7 bases match TRBD1. Germline CDR1 reads SGHDT; CDR2 reads YYEEEE. With 3 bases clipped from V and 1 base from J, the junction kept 16 bases outside the gene matches. CDR3 length equals 18 residues. The CDR3 loop is CASSSSQGLSSKSYEQYF. The CDR3 nucleotides read TGTGCCAGCAGCTCATCACAGGGGCTCAGCAGCAAATCCTACGAGCAGTACTTC.

V usage is TRBV11-2 and J usage is TRBJ2-1, with 9 bases that match TRBD2. Germline CDR1 SGHAT, CDR2 FQNNGV. V trimming: 5 bases; J trimming: 4 bases; junction bases outside the gene matches: 3. CDR3 length: 14 residues. The CDR3 coding sequence is TGTGCCAGCAGCCCCCTAGCGGGATACAATGAGCAGTTCTTC. It translates to CASSPLAGYNEQFF.

The table lists this clonotype with many counts. The chain recombines TRBV24-1 with TRBJ2-7; D is unclear. CDR1 is KGHDR, CDR2 SFDVKD, per germline. Between the trimmed V and J ends, which lost 6 bases and 4 bases, there was a span of 15 bases. CDR3 length equals 14 residues. The CDR3 DNA is TGTGCCACCAGTAAACGAGATGTATGGTACGAGCAGTACTTC. Translation: CATSKRDVWYEQYF.

The table lists this clonotype with a few counts. The V and J genes are TRBV7-8 and TRBJ2-4, with TRBD1 matching 10 bases. Germline V CDR1 and CDR2: SGHVS, FQNEAQ. V shed 3 bases, J shed 9 bases, and the junction held 5 bases outside the gene matches. The CDR3 contains 14 residues. Here the CDR3 reads CASSFRDRGAIQYF. CDR3 sequence (DNA): TGTGCCAGCAGCTTCCGGGACAGGGGTGCCATTCAGTACTTC.

This clonotype has just one count. The genes are TRBV5-1 and TRBJ2-1; D possibly corresponds to TRBD2 (6 bases). Looked up from germline, CDR1 is SGHRS and CDR2 is YFSETQ. Trimming cost V 4 bases and J 8 bases, with 13 bases left between them. The CDR3 spans 13 residues. The CDR3 sequence is CASSRLGGDEQFF. As DNA, the CDR3 is TGCGCCAGCAGCCGATTAGGCGGGGATGAGCAGTTCTTC.

There are a few counts of this clonotype. This sequence joins TRBV7-9 and TRBJ2-7; 8 bases match TRBD1. Germline CDR1 reads SEHNR; CDR2 reads FQNEAQ (reference sequence). Trimming took 4 bases from V and 0 from J; bases not matched to a gene: 8. CDR3 length: 16 amino acids. The CDR3: CASSSSRTGSSYEQYF. The CDR3, as DNA: TGTGCCAGCAGCTCCAGTAGGACAGGGAGCTCCTACGAGCAGTACTTC.

The chain joins TRBV27 to TRBJ2-7, with 7 positions matching TRBD1. This CDR3 is built from 12 residues. CDR1 and CDR2 from the germline V gene are MNHEY and SMNVEV (reference sequence). Trimming cost V 5 bases and J 8 bases; bases outside gene matches: 6. The CDR3 here is CASSLRQGKQYF. The CDR3 nucleotides read TGTGCCAGCAGTCTACGACAGGGTAAGCAGTACTTC.

Ten or more counts support this clonotype. This chain uses TRBV2 with TRBJ2-7; D is uncertain. The CDR3 length is 12 residues. Trimming removed 6 bases from V and 4 bases from J, with 10 bases in between. Germline-derived CDR1 and CDR2 are SNHLY and FYNNEI. The CDR3 sequence: CASSAQPYEQYF. CDR3 sequence (DNA): TGTGCCAGCAGCGCACAGCCATACGAGCAGTACTTC.

This clonotype was detected ten times or more. The chain has TRBV29-1 and TRBJ2-5; 8 bases are a match to TRBD1. The CDR3 consists of 15 residues. Per the germline V gene, CDR1 is SQVTM and CDR2 is ANQGSEA. J gave up 4 bases and V 6 bases, and 13 bases lay outside the gene matches. For the CDR3, the DNA is TGCAGCGTCCTTCAATCCTCCAGGGGGCGAGAGACCCAGTACTTC. As protein: CSVLQSSRGRETQYF.

This clonotype was found many times. V is TRBV7-2 and J is TRBJ1-2; D gene unclear. This CDR3 has 11 amino acids. Trimming removed 5 bases from V and 11 bases from J, with 12 bases in between. Germline V gene sequence: CDR1 SGHTA, CDR2 FQGNSA. DNA of the CDR3: TGTGCCAGCAGCCTGGTTGCCGTGTACACCTTC. It encodes CASSLVAVYTF.

This clonotype was seen once. The chain carries TRBV20-1 and TRBJ2-7; the D call may be TRBD1 or TRBD2 (5 bases each). Germline V CDR1 and CDR2: DFQATT, SNEGSKA (reference sequence). V lost 5 bases and J 4 bases, leaving 15 bases between the germline ends. CDR3 length: 13 amino acids. In DNA, the CDR3 is TGCAGTGCTCCCACAGAGGGGCATTACGAGCAGTACTTC. Protein product: CSAPTEGHYEQYF.

This clonotype was recorded many times. The chain uses TRBV27 and TRBJ1-6; no definite D call. The CDR3 spans 14 residues. Germline CDR1 and CDR2: MNHEY and SMNVEV (reference sequence). The V end was cut by 7 bases, the J end by 7 bases, with 14 bases between. The CDR3 DNA reads as TGTGCCAGCACCCAAAGAGGACGCAATTCACCCCTCCACTTT. Translating gives CASTQRGRNSPLHF.

This clonotype was counted only a few times. The chain is built from TRBV11-1 and TRBJ2-2; D remains ambiguous. In germline, CDR1 is SGHAT, CDR2 FQDESV (reference sequence). V lost 0 bases and J lost 2, with 10 bases in between. This CDR3 contains 16 residues. Written as DNA, the CDR3 is TGTGCCAGCAGCTTAGCGGGCAGCGCAAACACCGGGGAGCTGTTTTTT. Its translation: CASSLAGSANTGELFF.

The genes are TRBV27 and TRBJ2-2, with 8 positions matching TRBD2. V gave up 11 bases and J gave up 2 bases; unmatched junction bases: 4. Germline-derived CDR1 and CDR2 are MNHEY and SMNVEV (reference sequence). The CDR3 has 13 amino acids. The CDR3 bases are TGTGCCGCACGGGGGGGCAACACCGGGGAGCTGTTTTTT. It is translated as CAARGGNTGELFF.

This sequence joins TRBV5-1 and TRBJ2-5, with a weak D call TRBD2 (6 bases). Trimming left V 3 bases short and J 1 base short, with 16 bases between. The CDR3 is made up of 16 amino acids. CDR1 and CDR2 from the germline V gene are SGHRS and YFSETQ. The CDR3 sequence: CASSSGRGGLQETQYF. The CDR3 region has the DNA TGCGCCAGCAGCTCCGGGCGGGGAGGACTCCAAGAGACCCAGTACTTC.

This clonotype was found a few times. The chain recombines TRBV3-1 with TRBJ2-2; D not certain. The CDR3 extends over 15 amino acids. Germline CDR1 is LGHDT and CDR2 is YNNKEL (reference sequence). Trimming took off 4 bases at V and 0 bases at J, with 9 bases between the two ends. The CDR3 here is CASSRRQTNTGELFF. Here the CDR3 DNA reads TGTGCCAGCAGCCGACGACAAACGAACACCGGGGAGCTGTTTTTT.

The chain recombines TRBV20-1 with TRBJ2-1; 12 nucleotides line up with TRBD2. V was pared by 6 bases and J by 3 bases, with 6 bases of the junction left unmatched. Germline V gives CDR1 DFQATT, CDR2 SNEGSKA (reference sequence). There are 15 residues in the CDR3. The CDR3: CSAPLAGGHYNEQFF. Written as DNA, the CDR3 is TGCAGTGCGCCACTAGCGGGAGGTCACTACAATGAGCAGTTCTTC.

This clonotype was observed many times. CDR3 amino acids: CASSPGGSQETQYF. CDR3 DNA: TGTGCCAGCTCACCGGGGGGCAGCCAAGAGACCCAGTACTTC. This chain connects TRBV6-1 to TRBJ2-5; a possible D gene is TRBD2 (7 bases). The germline V gene encodes CDR1 MNHNS and CDR2 SASEGT. Trimming took 8 bases from V and 1 from J, leaving 14 bases between them. This CDR3 has 14 amino acids.

V is TRBV7-9 and J is TRBJ1-2; D might be TRBD1 (5 bases). The CDR3 sequence is 13 residues long. Germline assignment: CDR1 SEHNR and CDR2 FQNEAQ (reference sequence). The V and J ends lost 5 bases and 8 bases respectively, with 15 bases between them. In DNA, the CDR3 is TGTGCCAGCAGCCTCGACAGCCTGAGCGGCTACACCTTC. Translation gives CASSLDSLSGYTF.

The genes are TRBV5-1 and TRBJ2-5; 9 bases match TRBD2. The CDR3 is made up of 16 amino acids. V lost 5 bases to trimming and J lost 5 bases; unmatched junction nucleotides: 13. The germline CDR1 and CDR2 sequences are SGHRS and YFSETQ. The CDR3 DNA sequence: TGCGCCAGCAGAGAAACCGGGACTAGCTTTTTGGAGACCCAGTACTTC. Its translation is CASRETGTSFLETQYF. The complete variable domain, with remaining parts taken from reference TRBV5-1 and TRBJ2-5, reads KAGVTQTPRYLIKTRGQQVTLSCSPISGHRSVSWYQQTPGQGLQFLFEYFSETQRNKGNFPGRFSGRQFSNSRSEMNVSTLELGDSALYLCASRETGTSFLETQYFGPGTRLLVL.

This clonotype was recorded at least ten times. The V and J genes are TRBV29-1 and TRBJ1-1; 10 positions agree with TRBD1. CDR3 size: 16 residues. After removal of 6 bases from V and 7 bases from J, the junction contained 17 bases not matched to a gene. Germline CDR1 SQVTM, CDR2 ANQGSEA. CDR3 loop: CSVEPDRGRIFGEAFF. The DNA for the CDR3 is TGCAGCGTCGAGCCTGACAGGGGGCGAATCTTTGGTGAAGCTTTCTTT.